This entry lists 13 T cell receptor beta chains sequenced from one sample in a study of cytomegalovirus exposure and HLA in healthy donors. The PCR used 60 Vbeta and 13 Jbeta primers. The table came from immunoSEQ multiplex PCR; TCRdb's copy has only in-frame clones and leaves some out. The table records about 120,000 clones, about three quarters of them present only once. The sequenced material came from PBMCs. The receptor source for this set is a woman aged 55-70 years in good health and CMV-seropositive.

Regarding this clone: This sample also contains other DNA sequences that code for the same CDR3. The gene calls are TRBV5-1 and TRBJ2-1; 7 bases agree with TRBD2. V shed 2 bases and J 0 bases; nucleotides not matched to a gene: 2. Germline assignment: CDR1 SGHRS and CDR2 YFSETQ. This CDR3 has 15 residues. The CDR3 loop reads CASSFLADSYNEQFF. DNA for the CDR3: TGCGCCAGCAGCTTTCTAGCGGACTCCTACAATGAGCAGTTCTTC. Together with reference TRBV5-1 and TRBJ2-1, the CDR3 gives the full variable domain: KAGVTQTPRYLIKTRGQQVTLSCSPISGHRSVSWYQQTPGQGLQFLFEYFSETQRNKGNFPGRFSGRQFSNSRSEMNVSTLELGDSALYLCASSFLADSYNEQFFGPGTRLTVL.

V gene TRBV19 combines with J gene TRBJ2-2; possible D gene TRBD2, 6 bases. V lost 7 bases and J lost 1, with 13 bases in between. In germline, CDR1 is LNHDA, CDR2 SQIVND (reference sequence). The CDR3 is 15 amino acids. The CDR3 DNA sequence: TGTGCCAGTATCCCCTCCGGGAGGAACACCGGGGAGCTGTTTTTT. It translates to CASIPSGRNTGELFF. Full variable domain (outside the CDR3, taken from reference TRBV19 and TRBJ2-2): DGGITQSPKYLFRKEGQNVTLSCEQNLNHDAMYWYRQDPGQGLRLIYYSQIVNDFQKGDIAEGYSVSREKKESFPLTVTSAQKNPTAFYLCASIPSGRNTGELFFGEGSRLTVL.

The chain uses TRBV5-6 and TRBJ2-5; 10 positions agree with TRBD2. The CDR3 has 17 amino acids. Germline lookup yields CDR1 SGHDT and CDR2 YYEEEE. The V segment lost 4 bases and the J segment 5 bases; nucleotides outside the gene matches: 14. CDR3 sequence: CASSHSFRLAGVETQYF. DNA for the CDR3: TGTGCCAGCAGCCACAGCTTCCGGCTAGCGGGAGTGGAGACCCAGTACTTC.

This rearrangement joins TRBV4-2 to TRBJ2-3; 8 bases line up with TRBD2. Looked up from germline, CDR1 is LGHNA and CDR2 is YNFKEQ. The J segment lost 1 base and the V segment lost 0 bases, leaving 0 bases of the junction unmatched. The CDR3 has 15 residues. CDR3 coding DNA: TGTGCCAGCAGCCAAGAACTAGCGGGCACAGATACGCAGTATTTT. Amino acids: CASSQELAGTDTQYF.

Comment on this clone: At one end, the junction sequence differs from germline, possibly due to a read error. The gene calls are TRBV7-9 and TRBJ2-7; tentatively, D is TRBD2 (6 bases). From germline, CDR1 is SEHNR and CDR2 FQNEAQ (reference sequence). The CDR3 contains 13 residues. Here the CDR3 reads CSSSGPRAYEQYF. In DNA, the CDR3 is TGTTCCAGCAGCGGGCCGCGTGCCTACGAGCAGTACTTC. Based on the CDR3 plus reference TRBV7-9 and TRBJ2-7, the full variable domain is DTGVSQNPRHKITKRGQNVTFRCDPISEHNRLYWYRQTLGQGPEFLTYFQNEAQLEKSRLLSDRFSAERPKGSFSTLEIQRTEQGDSAMYLCSSSGPRAYEQYFGPGTRLTVT.

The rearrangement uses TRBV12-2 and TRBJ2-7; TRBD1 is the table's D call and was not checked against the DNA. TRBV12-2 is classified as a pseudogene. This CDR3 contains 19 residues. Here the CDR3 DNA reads TGTGCAAGTCGCTTAGCGCCAAGGCCAGGATGGGTAACCCATTACGAGCAGTACTTC. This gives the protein CASRLAPRPGWVTHYEQYF.

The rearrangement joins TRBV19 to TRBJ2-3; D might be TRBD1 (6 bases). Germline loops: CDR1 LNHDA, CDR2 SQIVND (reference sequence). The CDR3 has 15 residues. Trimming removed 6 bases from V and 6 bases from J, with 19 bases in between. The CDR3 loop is CASSVVTGNVDTQYF. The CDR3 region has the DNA TGTGCCAGTAGCGTTGTTACAGGGAATGTGGATACGCAGTATTTT.

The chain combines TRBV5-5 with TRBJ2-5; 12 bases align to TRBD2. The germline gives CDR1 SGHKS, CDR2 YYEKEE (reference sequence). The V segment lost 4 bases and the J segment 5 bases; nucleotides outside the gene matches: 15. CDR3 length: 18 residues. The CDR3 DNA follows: TGTGCCAGCAGCCCGCAATGGACTAGCGGGACGAGTGCGGAGACCCAGTACTTC. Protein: CASSPQWTSGTSAETQYF. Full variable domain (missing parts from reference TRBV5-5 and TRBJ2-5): DAGVTQSPTHLIKTRGQQVTLRCSPISGHKSVSWYQQVLGQGPQFIFQYYEKEERGRGNFPDRFSARQFPNYSSELNVNALLLGDSALYLCASSPQWTSGTSAETQYFGPGTRLLVL.

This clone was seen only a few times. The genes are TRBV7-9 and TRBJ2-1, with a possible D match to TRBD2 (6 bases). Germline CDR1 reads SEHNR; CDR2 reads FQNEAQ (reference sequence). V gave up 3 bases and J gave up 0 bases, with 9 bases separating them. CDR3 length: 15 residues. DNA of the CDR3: TGTGCCAGCAGCTTTGCGGGAAGCTCCTACAATGAGCAGTTCTTC. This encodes CASSFAGSSYNEQFF.

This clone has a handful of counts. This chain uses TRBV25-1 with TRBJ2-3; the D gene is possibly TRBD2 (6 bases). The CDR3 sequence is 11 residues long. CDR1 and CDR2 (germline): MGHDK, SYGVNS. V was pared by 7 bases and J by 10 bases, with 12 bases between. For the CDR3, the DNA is TGTGCCAGCAACTACTGGGGGGCGCAGTATTTT. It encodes CASNYWGAQYF.

The CDR3 nucleotides are TGTGCCAGCAGTTCCCCTAGGACAGGGGACTACGAGCAGTACTTC. Encoded protein: CASSSPRTGDYEQYF. The chain joins TRBV27 to TRBJ2-7, with 9 bases that match TRBD1. The CDR3 runs 15 residues. Germline trimming cut 4 bases from V and 3 bases from J; bases unmatched to any gene: 7. The germline CDR1 and CDR2 sequences are MNHEY and SMNVEV (reference sequence).

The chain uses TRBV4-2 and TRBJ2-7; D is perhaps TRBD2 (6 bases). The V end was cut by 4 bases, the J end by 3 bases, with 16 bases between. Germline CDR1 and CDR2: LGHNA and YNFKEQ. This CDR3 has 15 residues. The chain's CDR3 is CASSRGGAGNYEQYF. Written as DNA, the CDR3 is TGTGCCAGCAGCCGCGGAGGGGCAGGGAACTACGAGCAGTACTTC.

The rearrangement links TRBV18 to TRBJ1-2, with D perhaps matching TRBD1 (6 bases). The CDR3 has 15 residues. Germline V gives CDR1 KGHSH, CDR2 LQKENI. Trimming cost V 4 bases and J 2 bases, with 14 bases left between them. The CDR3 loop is CASSLSGTPNYGYTF. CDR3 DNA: TGTGCCAGCTCACTTTCCGGGACACCGAACTATGGCTACACCTTC.